Listed here is a single TCR beta chain. Its matching antigen is unknown. The same CDR3 is also encoded by other DNA sequences in this sample. In each case, RNA was isolated and then reverse transcribed into cDNA as the sequencing template. Sequencing used immunoSEQ multiplex PCR; TCRdb keeps in-frame clones, though not all of them. The sample holds about 110,000 clones; less than 90% are singletons and the top ten take under 25%. These data originate in a study of CD8+ T cells in alopecia areata. Study results and caveats: Because of a solitary nonresponder, the connection of baseline CD8+ expansion to response stays uncertain. Especially in alopecia totalis/universalis, lesional scalp showed greater clonality than normal scalp did. Persistence during tofacitinib was seen for many expanded lesional clones in scalp and blood.

V shed 0 bases and J shed 4 bases, with 17 bases lying between them. The germline V gene encodes CDR1 SQVTM and CDR2 ANQGSEA. This CDR3 region has 16 residues. Treatment indicated: oral pan-JAK inhibitor, 5-10 mg twice daily. T lymphocytes (CD4+ and CD8+) were sorted from PBMCs. The chain has TRBV29-1 and TRBJ2-3; D possibly corresponds to TRBD2 (5 bases). Material: CD8+ T cells sorted from blood, obtained at week 24, from a patient treated with tofacitinib. This sequence originates from a human donor with alopecia areata. The CDR3, as DNA: TGCAGCGTTGAAGATCTTGCCGGGGTTACCCCAGATACGCAGTATTTT. This translates into CSVEDLAGVTPDTQYF.